What follows are 4 T cell receptor beta chains derived from one specimen sequenced in a study of blood T cell repertoires in COVID-19. The protocol was immunoSEQ multiplex PCR, while the TCRdb copy is restricted to in-frame clones and leaves out a portion. The sample holds roughly 330,000 clones, around 89% seen once. Specimen: peripheral blood. These receptors were collected from a woman in her 50s with active or convalescent COVID-19.

This chain joins TRBV4-1 and TRBJ2-1; perhaps TRBD2 as D (6 bases). Germline V gene lookup returns CDR1 MGHRA and CDR2 YSYEKL. Trimming took 8 bases from V and 0 from J, leaving 11 bases between them. The CDR3 is 14 residues long. CDR3 protein: CASWDLSSYNEQFF. The CDR3 DNA reads as TGCGCCAGCTGGGACTTGAGCTCCTACAATGAGCAGTTCTTC.

The CDR3 nucleotides read TGTGCCAGCTGTACGGGGATTCGGGAGACCCAGTACTTC. Translation: CASCTGIRETQYF. V and J are TRBV3-1 (or the pseudogene TRBV3-2) and TRBJ2-5, with D perhaps TRBD2 (5 bases). The V end was cut by 8 bases, the J end by 5 bases, with 15 bases between. The CDR3 is made up of 13 amino acids. In germline, CDR1 is LGHDT, CDR2 YNNKEL (reference sequence).

V usage is TRBV7-9 and J usage is TRBJ1-4; no clear D. V lost 5 bases and J lost 8, with 12 bases in between. CDR1 and CDR2 from the germline V gene are SEHNR and FQNEAQ (reference sequence). CDR3 size: 13 residues. The CDR3 protein is CASSPRAGEKLFF. In DNA form, the CDR3 reads TGTGCCAGCAGCCCGCGGGCCGGAGAAAAACTGTTTTTT.

The chain links TRBV5-3 to TRBJ1-5; 9 bases are a match to TRBD1. TRBV5-3 is known as an ORF, though its function is uncertain. The ends lost 4 bases at V and 6 bases at J; junction bases unmatched: 17. CDR3 length: 18 residues. The CDR3 is CARSLTSTDRGLFQPQHF. CDR3 nucleotides: TGTGCCAGAAGCCTAACAAGTACGGACAGGGGTTTGTTTCAGCCCCAGCATTTT.